This T cell receptor (beta chain) was captured by sequencing in a study of T cell responses to AZD1222 COVID-19 vaccine. Study background: Second doses were pooled across both intervals (about 4 or about 12 weeks). Whole-study findings and limits: Baseline serology detected seropositivity in only 6 or 7 AZD1222 recipients. The CD4 TCRs associated with vaccination extended across spike and predominated at 160-218 and 743-854.

The CDR3 has 14 amino acids. Germline CDR1 SGHRS, CDR2 YFSETQ. With 0 bases removed from V and 0 bases from J, the gap between germline ends came to 7 bases. Using immunoSEQ multiplex PCR, the repertoire was profiled, and TCRdb retains in-frame clones only, with some absent. The data contain 75,000 to 90,000 clones, about 72% of them seen just once; the ten biggest clones take up around 21%. To note about this clone: No antigen is known for it.

The sequencing used peripheral blood, collected on day 0 of AZD1222 vaccination. The chain joins TRBV5-1 to TRBJ2-7; D gene uncertain. This sequence originates from an adult in good health. This chain's CDR3 is CASSLVQASYEQYF. In DNA, the CDR3 is TGCGCCAGCAGCTTGGTTCAGGCCTCCTACGAGCAGTACTTC.